This TCR beta chain was identified in a study of OX40 agonist ivuxolimab in advanced cancers. Overall study results and limits: Clonal expansion from baseline to week 6 occurred in both CD4+ and CD8+ T cells. Compared with CD4+, CD8+ T cells on average had more expanded clones.

Note on this clone: Antigen specificity is unknown.

Measured with immunoSEQ multiplex PCR; TCRdb has only the in-frame clones, and not every one. This sample has 85,000 to 100,000 clones, with around 87% found just once. The V and J ends lost 0 bases and 3 bases respectively, with 10 bases between them. CDR3 size: 15 residues. CDR1 and CDR2 (germline): SGHRS, YFSETQ. The source is an adult with an advanced solid tumor such as melanoma, head and neck, liver or kidney cancer. The chain uses TRBV5-1 and TRBJ2-1; D unclear. Source: CD4+ or CD8+ T cells sorted from blood, taken in a trial of the OX40 agonist ivuxolimab. CDR3 region: CASSLGSVFYNEQFF. CDR3 bases: TGCGCCAGCAGCTTGGGCAGCGTTTTCTACAATGAGCAGTTCTTC.